Below, 9 T cell receptor beta chains from the same sample are listed, as sequenced in a study of beta chain features in type 1 diabetes. Sequenced material consisted of expressed TCRB transcripts (all of the isolated RNA was reverse transcribed). Data came from immunoSEQ multiplex PCR; TCRdb stores just in-frame clones and leaves some out. The sample includes 250,000 to 300,000 clones, roughly 24% of them seen just once. These receptors have no identified antigens. General study findings and limits: All four CD4+ subsets of Type 1 diabetes patients contained TCRB CDR3s that were moderately but significantly shorter.

Source material: naive CD4+ T cells from blood. Receptors originate from a woman aged 30 to 39 with type 1 diabetes.

The chain recombines TRBV19 with TRBJ2-1, with 7 bases lining up with TRBD2. The V gene end was trimmed by 3 bases and the J gene end by 7 bases; junction bases not matched to a gene: 9. Germline CDR1 reads LNHDA; CDR2 reads SQIVND (reference sequence). The CDR3 extends over 15 amino acids. CDR3 in DNA: TGTGCCAGTAGTATCGACGGGAGGTTGAGGAATGAGCAGTTCTTC. Protein sequence: CASSIDGRLRNEQFF.

The CDR3 sequence: CASSTGLANEQFF. CDR3 DNA sequence: TGTGCCAGCAGCACTGGACTAGCCAATGAGCAGTTCTTC. The chain recombines TRBV7-3 with TRBJ2-1; TRBD2 matches 8 bases. Germline V gives CDR1 SGHTA, CDR2 FQGTGA. V shed 5 bases and J 6 bases; nucleotides not matched to a gene: 3. CDR3 length equals 13 residues.

The sample holds a few counts of this clone. The rearrangement uses TRBV7-3 and TRBJ2-1; perhaps TRBD2 as D (6 bases). The germline gives CDR1 SGHTA, CDR2 FQGTGA. V dropped 4 bases and J dropped 6 bases, with 13 bases sitting between them. The CDR3 length is 14 residues. CDR3: CASSSGTHSNEQFF. The CDR3 DNA reads TGTGCCAGCAGCTCCGGGACTCATAGCAATGAGCAGTTCTTC.

The chain recombines TRBV28 with TRBJ2-5; perhaps TRBD1 as D (6 bases). CDR1 and CDR2 (germline): MDHEN, SYDVKM. Trimming pared 4 bases from V and 9 bases from J, leaving 21 bases between. This CDR3 comprises 15 residues. CDR3 in amino acids: CASSSWDKEKNAQYF. In DNA, the CDR3 is TGTGCCAGCAGTTCTTGGGACAAGGAAAAGAATGCCCAGTACTTC. The full variable domain, with the rest looked up from reference TRBV28 and TRBJ2-5, is DVKVTQSSRYLVKRTGEKVFLECVQDMDHENMFWYRQDPGLGLRLIYFSYDVKMKEKGDIPEGYSVSREKKERFSLILESASTNQTSMYLCASSSWDKEKNAQYFGPGTRLLVL.

V is TRBV30 and J is TRBJ1-5, with unresolved D. The CDR3 contains 13 residues. Germline V CDR1 and CDR2: GTSNPN, SVGIG (reference sequence). V was cut by 2 bases and J by 7 bases, with 12 bases left in between. CDR3 sequence (DNA): TGTGCCTGGAGTCAAATGGTGGGCCAGCCCCAGCATTTT. Its protein is CAWSQMVGQPQHF.

J is TRBJ2-5 and V is TRBV4-2; D perhaps matches TRBD2 (6 bases). V lost 1 base and J 2 bases, leaving 14 bases between the germline ends. The germline V gene encodes CDR1 LGHNA and CDR2 YNFKEQ. This CDR3 spans 16 amino acids. DNA of the CDR3: TGTGCCAGCAGCCAAGGGATCGAGGCGGGGCAAGAGACCCAGTACTTC. It codes for CASSQGIEAGQETQYF.

This chain connects TRBV5-4 to TRBJ1-1; D is unclear. Germline V lookup: CDR1 SGHNT, CDR2 YYREEE (reference sequence). The CDR3 is made up of 13 amino acids. Trimming left V 5 bases short and J 7 bases short, with 15 bases between. The CDR3 loop is CASSNDGVGEAFF. The CDR3 DNA follows: TGTGCCAGCAGTAACGACGGAGTTGGTGAAGCTTTCTTT.

The chain employs TRBV30 and TRBJ1-2; no firm D call. Germline CDR1 and CDR2: GTSNPN and SVGIG (reference sequence). V lost 2 bases and J 2 bases, leaving 9 bases between the germline ends. The CDR3 has 13 amino acids. In nucleotides, the CDR3 is TGTGCCTGGAGTCCGAACAAGAACTATGGCTACACCTTC. Residues: CAWSPNKNYGYTF. The whole variable domain, filled in from reference TRBV30 and TRBJ1-2, reads SQTIHQWPATLVQPVGSPLSLECTVEGTSNPNLYWYRQAAGRGLQLLFYSVGIGQISSEVPQNLSASRPQDRQFILSSKKLLLSDSGFYLCAWSPNKNYGYTFGSGTRLTVV.

The rearrangement uses TRBV30 and TRBJ1-2; 7 bases align to TRBD1. The CDR3 is 12 amino acids. Germline V gives CDR1 GTSNPN, CDR2 SVGIG (reference sequence). With V trimmed by 1 base and J by 8 bases, 4 bases remained unmatched. CDR3 residues: CAWSGGGSGYTF. In DNA form, the CDR3 reads TGTGCCTGGAGTGGAGGGGGCAGCGGCTACACCTTC.